This note documents a single T cell receptor beta chain sequence. The antigen is undetermined. The sample comes from a study of response to subunit inactivated influenza vaccine. Study conclusions and caveats: After each seasonal influenza vaccination, few new T cells are recruited, the authors suggested.

This CDR3 contains 13 residues. V lost 7 bases to trimming and J lost 3 bases, with 13 bases between them. Germline loops: CDR1 MNHNS, CDR2 SASEGT. TCRdb redid the calling of the RT-PCR reads with MiXCR, one entry per CDR3 protein. The data show a few hundred thousand distinct CDR3 sequences, around 7.9% seen once. The J gene is TRBJ2-7, the V gene TRBV6-1; a weak D match, TRBD1 (6 bases). Sequencing used PBMCs from blood, obtained roughly 24 months after vaccination. The origin of this receptor is a man aged 50 to 75 who received an inactivated influenza vaccine. CDR3 DNA: TGTGCCAGCACCCGCGCAGGGGTCTACGAGCAGTACTTC. Protein product: CASTRAGVYEQYF.